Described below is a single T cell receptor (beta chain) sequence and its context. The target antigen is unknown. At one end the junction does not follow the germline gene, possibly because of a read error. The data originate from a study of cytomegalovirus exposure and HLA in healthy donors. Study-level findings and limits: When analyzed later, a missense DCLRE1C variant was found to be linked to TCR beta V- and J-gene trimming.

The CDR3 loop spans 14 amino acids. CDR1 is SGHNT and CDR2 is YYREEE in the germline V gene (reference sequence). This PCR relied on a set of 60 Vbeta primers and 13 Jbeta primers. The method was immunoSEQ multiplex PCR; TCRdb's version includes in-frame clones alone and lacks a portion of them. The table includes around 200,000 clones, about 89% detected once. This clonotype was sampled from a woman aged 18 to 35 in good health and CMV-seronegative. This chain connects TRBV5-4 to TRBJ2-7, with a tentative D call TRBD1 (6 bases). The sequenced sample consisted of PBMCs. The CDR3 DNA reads TGTGTCAGCAGCTATCGGACAGAAGCCTACGAGCAGTACTTC. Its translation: CVSSYRTEAYEQYF.